These 7 T cell receptor beta chains came from one sample sequenced in a study of blood T cell repertoires in COVID-19. Some clones are missing from TCRdb's copy, which holds only in-frame ones; the method was immunoSEQ multiplex PCR. The table lists hundreds of thousands of clones, around 91% of them singletons. The sample comprised PBMCs or T cells enriched from blood (not recorded which). Every receptor here comes from a woman under 30 with acute COVID-19.

This rearrangement joins TRBV19 to TRBJ1-2, with a weak D call TRBD1 (6 bases). V was trimmed by 5 bases and J by 6 bases, leaving 13 bases between them. Germline assignment: CDR1 LNHDA and CDR2 SQIVND (reference sequence). The CDR3 totals 13 residues. The CDR3 loop is CASSPRTEDGYTF. The CDR3, as DNA: TGTGCCAGTAGTCCCCGGACAGAGGATGGCTACACCTTC.

This clone was observed once. J is TRBJ2-7 and V is TRBV14; TRBD2 might be the D (6 bases). V lost 4 bases, J lost 1 base, and 14 bases lay in between. CDR3 size: 15 residues. In germline, CDR1 is SGHDN, CDR2 FVKESK. CDR3 region: CASSRRRGLSYEQYF. DNA of the CDR3: TGTGCCAGCAGCCGCAGGAGGGGCCTGTCCTACGAGCAGTACTTC.

This chain links TRBV28 with TRBJ1-2; TRBD1 matches at 8 bases. The CDR3 has 15 residues. V shed 5 bases and J 4 bases; nucleotides not matched to a gene: 9. Germline CDR1 MDHEN, CDR2 SYDVKM. The CDR3 reads CASSSQGAPSYGYTF. CDR3 DNA sequence: TGTGCCAGCAGTAGCCAGGGGGCGCCCAGCTATGGCTACACCTTC.

Turning to this clone: This same CDR3 is encoded by further DNA sequences in the sample. The rearrangement uses TRBV28 and TRBJ2-7; TRBD2 matches 9 bases. The length of the CDR3 is 14 residues. Germline V gives CDR1 MDHEN, CDR2 SYDVKM. V gave up 2 bases and J gave up 5 bases; unmatched junction bases: 4. CDR3 residues: CASSLAGGPHEQYF. CDR3 sequence (DNA): TGTGCCAGCAGTTTAGCGGGAGGGCCCCACGAGCAGTACTTC.

V and J are TRBV4-1 and TRBJ2-3; tentatively, D is TRBD2 (5 bases). The germline gives CDR1 MGHRA, CDR2 YSYEKL. The CDR3 loop spans 16 amino acids. Deletions cut 0 bases from V and 2 bases from J, with 12 bases between. The CDR3 sequence: CASSQDIGVSTDTQYF. The CDR3 DNA reads TGCGCCAGCAGCCAAGATATCGGGGTTTCCACAGATACGCAGTATTTT.

This chain connects TRBV5-1 to TRBJ2-7, with 7 bases lining up with TRBD1. The CDR3 runs to 12 residues. From germline, CDR1 is SGHRS and CDR2 YFSETQ. V lost 3 bases and J lost 3; bases outside the gene matches: 0. CDR3 amino acids: CASSSGGYEQYF. Here the CDR3 DNA reads TGCGCCAGCAGCTCAGGGGGCTACGAGCAGTACTTC.

The chain couples TRBV5-5 to TRBJ2-7; D is unresolved. The germline CDR1 and CDR2 sequences are SGHKS and YYEKEE (reference sequence). V lost 0 bases and J lost 3, with 4 bases in between. The CDR3 length is 12 residues. The CDR3 region is CASSLAVYEQYF. The CDR3 DNA sequence: TGTGCCAGCAGCTTGGCCGTCTACGAGCAGTACTTC.